The T cell receptor beta chain described here comes from a study of blood T cell repertoires in COVID-19. Germline values: CDR1 KGHSH, CDR2 LQKENI. The CDR3 covers 12 residues. V shed 4 bases and J shed 7 bases, with 10 bases lying between them. Authors' methods: It was from reference gene primer amplification that nucleated cell counts were estimated. Profiled with immunoSEQ multiplex PCR; TCRdb holds only in-frame clones, not every one. Clonal size and the V and J genes are those of that table, whereas D and trimming came from the DNA. The sample consists of 80,000 to 90,000 clones, approximately 86% of them appearing once.

The sample taken for sequencing was peripheral blood. This sequence originates from a man aged 40-50 years with acute or convalescent COVID-19. The V gene is TRBV18, the J gene TRBJ1-1; possible D gene TRBD1, 6 bases. The CDR3 loop is CASSLKGVEAFF. In DNA, the CDR3 is TGTGCCAGCTCACTAAAGGGGGTTGAAGCTTTCTTT.